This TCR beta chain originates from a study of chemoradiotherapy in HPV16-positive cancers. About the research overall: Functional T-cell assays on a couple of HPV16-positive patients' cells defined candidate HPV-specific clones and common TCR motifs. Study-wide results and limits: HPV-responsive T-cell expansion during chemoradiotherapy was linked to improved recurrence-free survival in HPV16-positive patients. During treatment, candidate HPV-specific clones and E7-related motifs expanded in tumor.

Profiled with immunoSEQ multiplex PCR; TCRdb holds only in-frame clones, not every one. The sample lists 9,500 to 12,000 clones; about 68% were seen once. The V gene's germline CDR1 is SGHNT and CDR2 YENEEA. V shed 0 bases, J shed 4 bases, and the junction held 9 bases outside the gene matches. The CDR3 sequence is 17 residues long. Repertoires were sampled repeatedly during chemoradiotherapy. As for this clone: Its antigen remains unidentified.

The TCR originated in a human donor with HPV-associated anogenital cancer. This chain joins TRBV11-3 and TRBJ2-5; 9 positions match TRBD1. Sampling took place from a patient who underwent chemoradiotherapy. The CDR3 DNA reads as TGTGCCAGCAGCTTAGATGGGAACAGGGGGCTCCGAGAGACCCAGTACTTC. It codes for CASSLDGNRGLRETQYF.